The TCR beta chain under discussion was sequenced for a study of blood T cell repertoires in COVID-19. Assay: immunoSEQ multiplex PCR; the TCRdb copy retains only in-frame clones and omits some. Of roughly 40,000 clones detected, approximately 80% appear once; the ten largest clones hold 11% to 15%. The germline CDR1 and CDR2 sequences are SGHTA and FQGNSA. The CDR3 runs 13 residues. V lost 4 bases to trimming and J lost 9 bases; unmatched junction nucleotides: 3. The J gene is TRBJ1-6, the V gene TRBV7-2; 7 bases map to TRBD1. The origin of this receptor is a human donor in a cohort sampled during active COVID-19. Sequences were obtained from peripheral blood. CDR3: CASSSGGRSPLHF. The CDR3 DNA is TGTGCCAGCAGCTCAGGGGGACGTTCACCCCTCCACTTT.